Presented here are 31 T cell receptor beta chains from one specimen sequenced in a study of OX40 agonist ivuxolimab in advanced cancers. Some clones are missing from TCRdb's copy, which holds only in-frame ones; the method was immunoSEQ multiplex PCR. The data show 66,000 or so clones, more than 70% seen once. The source material was CD4+ or CD8+ T cells sorted from blood, sampled in a trial of the OX40 agonist ivuxolimab. All receptors come from an adult with an advanced solid tumor such as melanoma, head and neck, liver or kidney cancer.

This chain connects TRBV5-4 to TRBJ2-1; the match to TRBD2 covers 7 bases. This CDR3 region has 16 residues. V trimming: 4 bases; J trimming: 4 bases; junction bases outside the gene matches: 11. Germline CDR1 reads SGHNT; CDR2 reads YYREEE (reference sequence). The CDR3 nucleotides are TGTGCCAGCAGCGAAGATCGAAGCGGGAAGTACAATGAGCAGTTCTTC. Protein: CASSEDRSGKYNEQFF.

The chain carries TRBV13 and TRBJ2-5; 7 positions agree with TRBD2. V was pared by 8 bases and J by 2 bases, with 8 bases of the junction left unmatched. From germline, CDR1 is PRHDT and CDR2 FYEKMQ (reference sequence). This CDR3 is 14 amino acids long. The CDR3, as DNA: TGTGCCAGCTCTCTTGGGCGGGGGCAAGAGACCCAGTACTTC. It is translated as CASSLGRGQETQYF. Complete variable domain (other parts from reference TRBV13 and TRBJ2-5): AAGVIQSPRHLIKEKRETATLKCYPIPRHDTVYWYQQGPGQDPQFLISFYEKMQSDKGSIPDRFSAQQFSDYHSELNMSSLELGDSALYFCASSLGRGQETQYFGPGTRLLVL.

The V call is TRBV30, the J call TRBJ2-1, with D tentatively TRBD1 (5 bases). The ends were cut back, 4 bases at V and 1 base at J, with 14 bases in the middle. The CDR3 consists of 15 residues. In germline, CDR1 is GTSNPN, CDR2 SVGIG (reference sequence). The CDR3 protein is CAWTRTKNSYNEQFF. CDR3 DNA sequence: TGTGCCTGGACGAGGACAAAAAATTCCTACAATGAGCAGTTCTTC.

The chain couples TRBV7-6 to TRBJ1-3; D is unresolved. CDR3 length: 17 residues. Trimming pared 2 bases from V and 0 bases from J, leaving 14 bases between. Germline-derived CDR1 and CDR2 are SGHVS and FNYEAQ. In DNA form, the CDR3 reads TGTGCCAGCAGCTTAACGTTCGGCAGCCCCTCTGGAAACACCATATATTTT. Translation: CASSLTFGSPSGNTIYF.

The chain uses TRBV18 and TRBJ2-2, with D possibly matching TRBD2 (6 bases). This CDR3 is 15 amino acids long. Trimming took 2 bases from V and 2 from J, leaving 9 bases between them. Germline CDR1 reads KGHSH; CDR2 reads LQKENI. The CDR3 reads CASSPAGFNTGELFF. The CDR3 DNA sequence: TGTGCCAGCTCACCAGCGGGGTTTAACACCGGGGAGCTGTTTTTT. The complete variable domain, with remaining parts taken from reference TRBV18 and TRBJ2-2, reads NAGVMQNPRHLVRRRGQEARLRCSPMKGHSHVYWYRQLPEEGLKFMVYLQKENIIDESGMPKERFSAEFPKEGPSILRIQQVVRGDSAAYFCASSPAGFNTGELFFGEGSRLTVL.

This clone was seen only once. CDR3 region: CALAAPGLGGEQYF. The CDR3 nucleotides are TGTGCCCTAGCAGCTCCGGGACTAGGTGGCGAGCAGTACTTC. The chain uses TRBV6-6 and TRBJ2-7, with 8 bases aligning to TRBD2. Germline V gene data show CDR1 as MNHNY and CDR2 as SVGAGI (reference sequence). The CDR3 is 14 residues long. J gave up 6 bases and V 11 bases, and 15 bases lay outside the gene matches.

V is TRBV5-1 and J is TRBJ2-1; 13 nucleotides match TRBD2. The V and J ends lost 1 base and 9 bases, in that order; junction bases with no gene match: 7. CDR3 size: 16 residues. Germline values: CDR1 SGHRS, CDR2 YFSETQ. The CDR3 sequence: CASSLTGLAGEGEQFF. Written as DNA, the CDR3 is TGCGCCAGCAGCTTGACAGGACTAGCGGGAGAAGGTGAGCAGTTCTTC.

The chain combines TRBV18 with TRBJ2-1, with 9 bases fitting TRBD2. This CDR3 has 15 residues. The trim removed 2 bases at V and 7 bases at J, leaving 6 bases unmatched. Germline CDR1 is KGHSH and CDR2 is LQKENI. CDR3 DNA: TGTGCCAGCTCACCAAGGGGACTAGCCGAGAATGAGCAGTTCTTC. Its translation: CASSPRGLAENEQFF. Full variable domain (rest looked up from reference TRBV18 and TRBJ2-1): NAGVMQNPRHLVRRRGQEARLRCSPMKGHSHVYWYRQLPEEGLKFMVYLQKENIIDESGMPKERFSAEFPKEGPSILRIQQVVRGDSAAYFCASSPRGLAENEQFFGPGTRLTVL.

CDR3 DNA sequence: TGTGCCAGCGGCAGGCTAGCGGGAGGGAAGGATAGCAATGAGCAGTTCTTC. Encoded protein: CASGRLAGGKDSNEQFF. The V and J genes are TRBV27 and TRBJ2-1; the match to TRBD2 covers 12 bases. Germline CDR1 MNHEY, CDR2 SMNVEV (reference sequence). This CDR3 region has 17 residues. Losses at the gene ends were 8 bases for V and 6 bases for J; bases not matched to a gene: 14.

This chain links TRBV1 with TRBJ2-2; TRBD2, as called in the table, went unchecked against the DNA. TRBV1 is an annotated pseudogene. The CDR3 contains 20 residues. CDR3 DNA: TGCACCAGCAGCCAAGATAGCGGACTAGCGGGAGCGGCGAACACCGGGGAGCTGTTTTTT. It translates to CTSSQDSGLAGAANTGELFF.

This clone occurred a few times. The V and J genes are TRBV10-2 and TRBJ2-7; TRBD1 or TRBD2 may be the D gene (5 bases each). CDR3 length: 14 amino acids. The V gene lost 6 bases and the J gene lost 2 bases, with 14 bases spanning the gap. Germline-derived CDR1 and CDR2 are WSHSY and SAAADI. The CDR3 sequence is CASSYPGPPYEQYF. CDR3 sequence (DNA): TGCGCCAGCAGCTATCCGGGACCACCCTACGAGCAGTACTTC.

The chain couples TRBV10-2 to TRBJ2-3; 7 bases fit TRBD2. The germline V gene has CDR1 WSHSY and CDR2 SAAADI. J gave up 4 bases and V 6 bases, and 7 bases lay outside the gene matches. CDR3 length: 14 amino acids. Here the CDR3 DNA reads TGCGCCAGCAGCGTCGCGGGAGAGTCAGATACGCAGTATTTT. Translating it yields CASSVAGESDTQYF.

V and J are TRBV29-1 and TRBJ2-3; the match to TRBD2 covers 7 bases. The trim removed 1 base at V and 6 bases at J, leaving 10 bases unmatched. The germline gives CDR1 SQVTM, CDR2 ANQGSEA. The CDR3 has 15 amino acids. The CDR3 region has the DNA TGCAGCGTTGAAGGACCCCTGCGGGAGTACGATACGCAGTATTTT. It translates to CSVEGPLREYDTQYF.

The rearrangement links TRBV6-4 to TRBJ2-7; no reliable D call. The ends were cut back, 2 bases at V and 5 bases at J, with 10 bases in the middle. Germline V CDR1 and CDR2: MRHNA, SNTAGT. The CDR3 extends over 13 amino acids. CDR3 loop: CASSDHWSDEQYF. CDR3 coding DNA: TGTGCCAGCAGTGACCACTGGTCAGACGAGCAGTACTTC.

V gene TRBV6-6 combines with J gene TRBJ2-7; TRBD2 matches at 7 bases. V shed 6 bases and J 6 bases; nucleotides not matched to a gene: 11. Per germline, CDR1 MNHNY and CDR2 SVGAGI (reference sequence). The CDR3 runs to 14 residues. CDR3 region: CASSDSGGSPEQYF. The DNA of the CDR3 is TGTGCCAGCAGCGATAGCGGCGGGAGTCCCGAGCAGTACTTC.

This chain links TRBV7-2 with TRBJ2-4; D gene unclear. CDR1 is SGHTA and CDR2 is FQGNSA in the germline V gene. V dropped 5 bases and J dropped 6 bases, with 14 bases sitting between them. The CDR3 sequence is 14 residues long. CDR3 sequence reads: CASSRPARVNIQYF. CDR3 sequence (DNA): TGTGCCAGCAGCCGGCCGGCTAGAGTAAACATTCAGTACTTC.

This clone was observed a single time. This sequence joins TRBV5-1 and TRBJ1-3, with D possibly matching TRBD1 (5 bases). The CDR3 is 16 amino acids. The V gene lost 4 bases and the J gene lost 0 bases, with 14 bases spanning the gap. From germline, CDR1 is SGHRS and CDR2 YFSETQ. CDR3 residues: CASSLEGSDSGNTIYF. The CDR3 nucleotides read TGCGCCAGCAGCCTTGAGGGGTCAGACTCTGGAAACACCATATATTTT.

This chain joins TRBV7-2 and TRBJ2-1; 7 bases agree with TRBD2. CDR3 size: 15 residues. J gave up 6 bases and V 2 bases, and 7 bases lay outside the gene matches. CDR1 is SGHTA and CDR2 is FQGNSA in the germline V gene. The CDR3 spells CASSLTRDYFNEQFF. The CDR3 coding sequence is TGTGCCAGCAGCTTAACGCGGGACTACTTCAATGAGCAGTTCTTC.

The table lists this clone with a few counts. This chain joins TRBV7-2 and TRBJ1-3, with unresolved D. The CDR3 has 15 amino acids. Trimming pared 3 bases from V and 0 bases from J, leaving 9 bases between. The germline CDR1 and CDR2 sequences are SGHTA and FQGNSA. For the CDR3, the DNA is TGTGCCAGCAGCTTTACTCGCATCTCTGGAAACACCATATATTTT. Encoded protein: CASSFTRISGNTIYF.

The chain uses TRBV20-1 and TRBJ2-5; D is undetermined. Trimming left V 5 bases short and J 3 bases short, with 4 bases between. Per germline, CDR1 DFQATT and CDR2 SNEGSKA (reference sequence). There are 10 residues in the CDR3. CDR3 region: CSASKETQYF. The CDR3 region has the DNA TGCAGTGCTTCAAAAGAGACCCAGTACTTC.

This rearrangement joins TRBV11-2 to TRBJ2-5; D unclear. From germline, CDR1 is SGHAT and CDR2 FQNNGV. The CDR3 loop spans 13 amino acids. V gave up 0 bases and J gave up 3 bases, with 5 bases separating them. The chain's CDR3 is CASSLEVEETQYF. CDR3 in DNA: TGTGCCAGCAGCTTAGAGGTGGAAGAGACCCAGTACTTC.

The chain uses TRBV28 and TRBJ1-1; the match to TRBD1 covers 9 bases. V shed 7 bases, J shed 0 bases, and the junction held 6 bases outside the gene matches. The CDR3 runs 15 residues. Germline values: CDR1 MDHEN, CDR2 SYDVKM. The DNA for the CDR3 is TGTGCCAGCACCTCCGGGGACAGGGTGAACACTGAAGCTTTCTTT. As protein: CASTSGDRVNTEAFF.

This chain joins TRBV28 and TRBJ2-7; D unclear. Trimming shortened V by 7 bases and J by 6 bases, and 10 bases separated the two germline ends. Germline-derived CDR1 and CDR2 are MDHEN and SYDVKM. The CDR3 is 11 amino acids. The CDR3 bases are TGTGCCAGCATAGGCCGGTCCGAGCAGTACTTC. It is translated as CASIGRSEQYF.

The rearrangement joins TRBV13 to TRBJ2-1; 8 bases align to TRBD2. The germline V gene has CDR1 PRHDT and CDR2 FYEKMQ (reference sequence). The J segment lost 8 bases and the V segment lost 5 bases, leaving 14 bases of the junction unmatched. The CDR3 loop spans 16 amino acids. CDR3 nucleotides: TGTGCCAGCAGCCCAGGGTCCAGCGGGAGTAAGGATGAGCAGTTCTTC. This sequence encodes CASSPGSSGSKDEQFF. The full variable domain, completed using reference TRBV13 and TRBJ2-1, is AAGVIQSPRHLIKEKRETATLKCYPIPRHDTVYWYQQGPGQDPQFLISFYEKMQSDKGSIPDRFSAQQFSDYHSELNMSSLELGDSALYFCASSPGSSGSKDEQFFGPGTRLTVL.

With respect to this clone: One junction end disagrees with the germline gene, perhaps due to a read error. The V and J genes are TRBV4-3 and TRBJ2-1; the D is unclear. Germline CDR1 and CDR2: LGHNA and YSLEER. The CDR3 is 14 amino acids. As DNA, the CDR3 is TGCGCCAGCAGCCAAGACAGGTCCGACAATGAGCAGCTCTTC. This gives the protein CASSQDRSDNEQLF.

The chain combines TRBV28 with TRBJ1-3; 7 bases map to TRBD1. After removal of 6 bases from V and 4 bases from J, the junction contained 9 bases not matched to a gene. The germline V gene has CDR1 MDHEN and CDR2 SYDVKM. The CDR3 length is 15 residues. CDR3 coding DNA: TGTGCCAGCAGAGAGGGGGCGGGACAGGGAAACACCATATATTTT. Translated, it gives CASREGAGQGNTIYF.

J is TRBJ2-3 and V is TRBV2; possible D gene TRBD2, 6 bases. Germline CDR1 and CDR2: SNHLY and FYNNEI. V was cut by 3 bases and J by 6 bases, with 16 bases left in between. CDR3 length: 15 residues. CDR3 sequence reads: CASSESLASGDTQYF. The CDR3 DNA sequence: TGTGCCAGCAGTGAGAGTCTGGCCAGCGGGGATACGCAGTATTTT.

The chain is built from TRBV10-3 and TRBJ1-2; D remains ambiguous. The germline V gene has CDR1 ENHRY and CDR2 SYGVKD. The CDR3 is made up of 16 amino acids. The germline V and J ends were trimmed by 0 bases and 10 bases, with 21 bases remaining between them. CDR3 protein: CAISESDGQPERVYTF. Here the CDR3 DNA reads TGTGCCATCAGTGAGTCTGATGGTCAACCCGAAAGGGTCTACACCTTC.

Concerning this clone: This same CDR3 is encoded by further DNA sequences in the sample. J is TRBJ2-5 and V is TRBV13; D possibly matches TRBD1 or TRBD2 (5 bases each). V gave up 0 bases and J gave up 3 bases, with 8 bases separating them. The CDR3 spans 14 residues. Germline CDR1 PRHDT, CDR2 FYEKMQ (reference sequence). The CDR3 region has the DNA TGTGCCAGCAGCTTAGGGAGGGGAGAAGAGACCCAGTACTTC. It translates to CASSLGRGEETQYF.

The rearrangement uses TRBV2 and TRBJ2-4; D is unresolved. CDR3 length: 14 residues. Trimming shortened V by 6 bases and J by 0 bases, and 9 bases separated the two germline ends. From germline, CDR1 is SNHLY and CDR2 FYNNEI. The CDR3 region is CASRRGVAKNIQYF. CDR3 nucleotides: TGTGCCAGCAGACGAGGTGTAGCCAAAAACATTCAGTACTTC.

The chain joins TRBV7-8 to TRBJ1-1; tentatively, D is TRBD1 (6 bases). The CDR3 totals 14 residues. CDR1 is SGHVS and CDR2 is FQNEAQ in the germline V gene. Deletions cut 5 bases from V and 4 bases from J, with 14 bases between. CDR3 nucleotide sequence: TGTGCCAGCAGCGCGTCACAGGGAATCACTGAAGCTTTCTTT. It yields the protein CASSASQGITEAFF.